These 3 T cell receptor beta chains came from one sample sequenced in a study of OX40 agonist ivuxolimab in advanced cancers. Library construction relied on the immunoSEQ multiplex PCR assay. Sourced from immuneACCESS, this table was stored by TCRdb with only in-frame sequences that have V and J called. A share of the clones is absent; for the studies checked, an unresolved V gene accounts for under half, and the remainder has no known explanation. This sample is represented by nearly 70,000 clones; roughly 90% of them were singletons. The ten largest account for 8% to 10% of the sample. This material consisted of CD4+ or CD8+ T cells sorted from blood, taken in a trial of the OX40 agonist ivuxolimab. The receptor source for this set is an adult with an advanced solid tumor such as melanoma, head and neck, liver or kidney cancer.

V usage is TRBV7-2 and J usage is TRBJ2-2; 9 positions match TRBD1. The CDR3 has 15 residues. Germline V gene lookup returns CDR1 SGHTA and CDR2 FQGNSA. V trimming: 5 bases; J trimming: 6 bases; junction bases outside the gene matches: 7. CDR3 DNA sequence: TGTGCCAGCAGCCCGAGACAGGGGGGATCCGGGGAGCTGTTTTTT. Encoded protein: CASSPRQGGSGELFF.

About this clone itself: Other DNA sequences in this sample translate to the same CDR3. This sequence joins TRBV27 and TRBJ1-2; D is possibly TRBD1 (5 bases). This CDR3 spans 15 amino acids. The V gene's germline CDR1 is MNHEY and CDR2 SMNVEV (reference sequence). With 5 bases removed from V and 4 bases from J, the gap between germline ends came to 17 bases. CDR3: CASSPTPQGGYGYTF. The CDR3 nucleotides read TGTGCCAGCAGTCCCACACCTCAGGGCGGCTATGGCTACACCTTC.

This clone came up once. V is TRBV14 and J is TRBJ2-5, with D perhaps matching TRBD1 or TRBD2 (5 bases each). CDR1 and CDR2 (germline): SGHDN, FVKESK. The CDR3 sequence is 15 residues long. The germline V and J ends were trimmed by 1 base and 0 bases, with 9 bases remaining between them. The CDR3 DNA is TGTGCCAGCAGCCAAGTGGGACGGAACCAAGAGACCCAGTACTTC. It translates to CASSQVGRNQETQYF.